This entry is about one T cell receptor (beta chain). Its antigen target is currently unknown. The sample holds no much larger clone one base away, and base qualities are not on file. The time point label here, explained by the study, means: 4 weeks on oral tofacitinib. The treatment or condition label here, explained by the study, means: oral pan-JAK inhibitor, 5-10 mg twice daily. Peripheral blood and lesional scalp punch biopsies were obtained from patients with alopecia areata. After PBMCs were isolated by density centrifugation and stained for CD3, CD4 and CD8, a FACSAria was used to sort CD4+ and CD8+ T cells. The data were obtained in a study of CD8+ T cells in alopecia areata (dated by TCRdb to the late 2010s). Regarding the research as a whole: Treated patients were enrolled in an open-label pilot trial of oral tofacitinib, 5 to 10 mg twice daily, for moderate-to-severe alopecia areata. Disease severity in treated patients was measured with the SALT score, which quantifies the percentage of affected scalp surface area. Scalp tissue and sorted CD4+ and CD8+ peripheral blood T cells from patchy and totalis/universalis alopecia areata patients and from healthy controls were covered by human TCRbeta sequencing. Clonality in the scalp was compared among normal scalp (n=4), patchy alopecia areata scalp (n=8), and alopecia totalis/universalis scalp (n=8). RNA came from the PAXgene miRNA kit for fixed scalp, the miRNeasy kit for PBMCs, and the RNeasy kit for mouse skin. The study used high-throughput TCRbeta sequencing to examine T cell clonal expansion in alopecia areata, in both the C3H/HeJ mouse model and human patients. Patients received tofacitinib for 6 to 18 months and were then followed off drug for 6 months to check for delayed response and recurrence. Biopsies were taken from tofacitinib-treated patients at baseline and at 4 and 24 weeks of treatment, and a later scalp biopsy was taken in several of the tofacitinib-treated patients. Amplification of TCRbeta CDR3 regions was done by immunoSEQ multiplex PCR using 35 Vbeta forward primers and 13 Jbeta reverse primers. General conclusions and limits of the study: Unlike mouse skin, where gammadelta T cells dominate, normal human skin contains resident alphabeta T cells that get sequenced too, which complicates analysis of the scalp TCR repertoire. Tofacitinib significantly lowered scalp clonality and the number of expanded CD8+ clones among the top 100 scalp clones. Shared TCR sequences between patients were less evident than in mice, which may be partly attributable to HLA diversity in the patient population. During tofacitinib treatment, many expanded lesional clones stuck around in both scalp and blood, and this persistence may partly explain why relapse happens after treatment is stopped. Because the treated cohort was small and had just a single nonresponder, larger studies are needed to establish links between baseline CD8+ expansion and response. Compared with normal scalp, lesional scalp had higher clonality and more expanded CD8+ clones, particularly in alopecia totalis/universalis, a pattern that suggests antigenic drive.

Library preparation used the immunoSEQ multiplex PCR assay. RNA was extracted from all samples and reverse transcribed into cDNA as template for TCR sequencing. First-strand cDNA was synthesized with SuperScript III using a 2:1 mix of oligo-dT and random hexamers. Amplification bias was assessed with a synthetic immune receptor repertoire, and residual bias was removed computationally. In the source study's methods: Raw reads were preprocessed for error removal, and CDR3 was defined according to IMGT conventions as running from the conserved cysteine to phenylalanine. To get clonality, Shannon entropy was normalized by log2 of the number of productive unique TCRs and the result was subtracted from 1. CD4 or CD8 identity of scalp clones was inferred by cross-referencing scalp TCRbeta sequences with sorted blood CD4 and CD8 repertoires. What TCRdb holds here is the immuneACCESS table cut down to in-frame rearrangements. Part of the clones is not present; checked against another copy, under half of the missing clones reflect an unresolved V gene, and the others are unexplained. V, J and clone size are taken as reported in that table, and D and trimming were inferred from the DNA itself. The sample table lists around 190,000 clones, 64% of them with a count of one. Roughly 4.2% of the sample is taken by the ten largest.

Sample: CD4+ T cells sorted from blood, taken at week 4, from a patient treated with tofacitinib. The clonotype originates from a human donor with alopecia areata.

DNA sequence: TGCAGTGCCGCTGGTTGGTACGAGCAGTACTTC. Its coded protein is CSAAGWYEQYF. The chain uses TRBV20-1 and TRBJ2-7; the D gene lacks a confident call. The trim is 6 bases for V and 4 bases for J, with a gap of 10 bases between the germline ends. CDR1 DFQATT and CDR2 SNEGSKA are derived from the germline V gene (reference sequence). From the cysteine through the phenylalanine, the CDR3 covers 11 amino acids. Just the 33-base CDR3 DNA is kept, in frame starting at base 1.